This TCR beta chain came from a study of OX40 agonist ivuxolimab in advanced cancers. Context from the whole study: The costimulatory receptor OX40 (CD134) was targeted by ivuxolimab, a fully human IgG2 agonistic monoclonal antibody. Intravenous ivuxolimab was administered to patients every 2 weeks at six dose levels: 0.01, 0.1, 0.3, 1.5, 3 and 10 mg/kg. Of the roughly 52 dose-escalation patients, hepatocellular carcinoma was present in 19, melanoma in roughly 15, renal cell carcinoma in 9 and head and neck cancer in 9. In the dose-escalation cohort, roughly 80% of patients were male, and the mean age was about 55 years, with a range of roughly 20 to 80. Prior anti-PD-1, anti-PD-L1 or anti-CTLA-4 therapy was permitted, and checkpoint inhibitors had been received by more than 35% of dose-escalation patients. Partial responses were achieved by three dose-escalation patients, of whom one had hepatocellular carcinoma and two had cutaneous melanoma. The point of sequencing TCRbeta in the periphery was to test whether ivuxolimab changed TCR sequence diversity and drove clonal T-cell expansion. The paper describes the monotherapy dose-escalation part (N = 52 patients) of the phase I trial of ivuxolimab. On the study overall, not on this receptor specifically: At doses of 0.1 to 3.0 mg/kg, clonal expansion of both CD4+ and CD8+ blood T cells was observed from baseline to week 6. After ivuxolimab, CD8+ T cells had more expanded clones than CD4+ T cells on average. Partial responders in the 0.1-3.0 mg/kg groups had among the lowest normalized peripheral clonal expansion, especially among CD8+ T cells. Low levels of normalized T-cell clonal expansion were also seen in some nonresponding patients. Antigen specificity was not determined for the clonally expanded peripheral T cells.

About this clone: Its specific antigen is unknown. Base-call qualities are not available, and no considerably larger clone is one nucleotide away.

The trial excluded patients who had a history of autoimmune disease or who were on systemic immunosuppression. Peripheral blood for TCR sequencing was drawn from every dose cohort at baseline, at cycle 4 day 1 and at cycle 7 day 1. Samples were obtained from an open-label, multicenter, first-in-human phase I dose-escalation trial of ivuxolimab. The trial enrolled adults with locally advanced or metastatic head and neck squamous cell, hepatocellular, melanoma or renal cell carcinoma. Before TCR sequencing, CD4+ T cells and CD8+ T cells were sorted from peripheral blood as separate populations. For sequencing of the TCRbeta CDR3 region, genomic DNA was extracted from the sorted cells. The immunoSEQ Assay was used to sequence the TCRbeta CDR3 regions. Entries here come from immuneACCESS through TCRdb and include only in-frame sequences with V and J called. Some clones fail to appear in such tables; in the studies checked, an unresolved V gene covers under half of the shortfall, and the cause of the remainder is unknown. The sample data list tens of thousands of clones, and 84% of these were observed just once. The ten largest clones take up roughly a sixth of the sample.

Inclusive of the bounding cysteine and phenylalanine, the CDR3 is 17 residues long. Only the CDR3 DNA is retained, 51 bases long and in frame from the first base. The TCR comes from an adult with an advanced solid tumor such as melanoma, head and neck, liver or kidney cancer. The V gene is TRBV21-1 and the J gene is TRBJ1-1; TRBD1, the table's D call, lacks a check against the DNA. TRBV21-1 is labeled a pseudogene. Sequencing used CD4+ or CD8+ T cells sorted from blood, obtained in a trial of the OX40 agonist ivuxolimab. The sequenced DNA is TGTGCCAGCAGCAAAGGGACAGGGGGCCCTCGGGACACTGAAGCTTTCTTT. Translated, it reads CASSKGTGGPRDTEAFF.